These 7 T cell receptor beta chains originate from one sample sequenced in a study of post-analysis software for immune sequencing data. Study observations and caveats: Four to six TRBV segments were more frequent in patients than controls; TRBV5-6, TRBV5-1 and TRBV20-1 belonged to this group.

cDNA libraries of TCR beta carried unique molecular identifiers. Each CDR3 protein is one row after TCRdb ran MiXCR on the PCR reads. The sample carries roughly 700,000 distinct CDR3 sequences, 25% to 30% recorded once. What these receptors recognize is not known. The sample taken for sequencing was blood. The origin of the receptors is a girl aged 10-17 years with multiple sclerosis.

V usage is TRBV7-2 and J usage is TRBJ1-6, with 8 bases lining up with TRBD1. The CDR3 consists of 14 residues. Trimming removed 5 bases from V and 9 bases from J; junction bases left unmatched: 6. Germline assignment: CDR1 SGHTA and CDR2 FQGNSA. The CDR3 DNA sequence: TGTGCCAGCAGCCTACAGGGGGGGCGTTCACCCCTCCACTTT. It codes for CASSLQGGRSPLHF. Looking up the rest from reference TRBV7-2 and TRBJ1-6 gives the full variable domain: GAGVSQSPSNKVTEKGKDVELRCDPISGHTALYWYRQSLGQGLEFLIYFQGNSAPDKSGLPSDRFSAERTGGSVSTLTIQRTQQEDSAVYLCASSLQGGRSPLHFGNGTRLTVT.

The genes are TRBV10-3 and TRBJ1-2; D is unresolved. Germline assignment: CDR1 ENHRY and CDR2 SYGVKD. This CDR3 is built from 13 residues. The V gene lost 6 bases and the J gene lost 0 bases, with 8 bases spanning the gap. As DNA, the CDR3 is TGTGCCATCAGGGGTGAAGCTAACTATGGCTACACCTTC. It translates to CAIRGEANYGYTF.

This CDR3 is CASSPQGGLKTGELFF. The CDR3 DNA sequence: TGTGCCAGCAGTCCACAGGGGGGATTGAAGACCGGGGAGCTGTTTTTT. The chain has TRBV6-5 and TRBJ2-2, with 8 bases lining up with TRBD1. Germline V gene sequence: CDR1 MNHEY, CDR2 SVGAGI. The CDR3 is 16 residues long. V trimming: 5 bases; J trimming: 5 bases; junction bases outside the gene matches: 10.

Only a few counts were recorded for this clonotype. The chain links TRBV10-3 to TRBJ2-4; unclear D gene. The J call is in doubt because the DNA end fits TRBJ2-7 better. This CDR3 has 14 residues. CDR1 and CDR2 from the germline V gene are ENHRY and SYGVKD. The CDR3 region is CAISEAGYAYEQYF. As DNA, the CDR3 is TGTGCCATCAGTGAGGCCGGGTACGCCTACGAGCAGTACTTC.

The sample holds a few counts of this clonotype. The CDR3 region is CASSRPEAGETQYF. CDR3 nucleotides: TGTGCCAGCAGCAGACCCGAGGCCGGGGAGACCCAGTACTTC. The chain couples TRBV9 to TRBJ2-5, with unresolved D. This CDR3 spans 14 amino acids. The V end lost 4 bases, the J end lost 5 bases, and 15 bases lay between the germline ends. CDR1 and CDR2 from the germline V gene are SGDLS and YYNGEE.

This rearrangement joins TRBV3-1 to TRBJ1-5, with D unresolved. Germline values: CDR1 LGHDT, CDR2 YNNKEL (reference sequence). This CDR3 is 15 amino acids long. The V end was cut by 0 bases, the J end by 3 bases, with 9 bases between. In nucleotides, the CDR3 is TGTGCCAGCAGCCAAGATCGGGGTTACAATCAGCCCCAGCATTTT. It codes for CASSQDRGYNQPQHF.

The chain employs TRBV7-8 and TRBJ1-2, with TRBD1 matching over 9 bases. Per germline, CDR1 SGHVS and CDR2 FQNEAQ. The CDR3 has 17 residues. Unmatched junction bases numbered 9, after V lost 3 bases and J lost 1 base. Here the CDR3 DNA reads TGTGCCAGCAGCTTGCGGGGACAGGGTCCCTTTAACTATGGCTACACCTTC. It translates to CASSLRGQGPFNYGYTF.